A selection of T cell receptor beta chains follows, all from one sample in a study of tumour-infiltrating T cells in Burkitt lymphoma. Here immunoSEQ multiplex PCR was the method, and the copy in TCRdb shows in-frame clones only, minus some. The sample comprises some 9,200 clones, roughly 60% of which are singletons, and approximately 5.6% rests with the top ten. Material: tumor tissue. The receptor set was obtained from a human donor with diffuse large B-cell lymphoma. Both conserved end residues are part of each CDR3. D genes are given only for firm matches. Not all rows give a size; the values are once, few, many and, for expanded clones, a class.

TRBV4-1	TRBJ1-1	TRBD1	.	CASSLDTGGGTEAFF	TGCGCCAGCAGCCTCGACACAGGGGGCGGCACTGAAGCTTTCTTT
TRBV6-1	TRBJ2-2	TRBD1	.	CASSVGQGTGELFF	TGTGCCAGCAGTGTGGGACAGGGCACCGGGGAGCTGTTTTTT
TRBV5-4	TRBJ2-6	.	few	CASSKGSYSGANVLTF	TGTGCCAGCAGCAAAGGGTCCTACTCTGGGGCCAACGTCCTGACTTTC
TRBV7-9	TRBJ2-7	TRBD1	.	CASSSPDRGDDEQYF	TGTGCCAGCAGCTCACCAGACAGGGGTGACGACGAGCAGTACTTC
TRBV9	TRBJ2-5	.	.	CASSPGAPGHIQETQYF	TGTGCCAGCAGCCCAGGCGCTCCAGGACATATCCAAGAGACCCAGTACTTC
TRBV9	TRBJ2-1	.	.	CASSVMAGTYNEQFF	TGTGCCAGCAGCGTAATGGCGGGCACCTACAATGAGCAGTTCTTC
TRBV5-1	TRBJ2-2	.	.	CASSLSGLITGELFF	TGCGCCAGCAGCTTATCCGGACTTATCACCGGGGAGCTGTTTTTT
TRBV13	TRBJ1-2	.	.	CASSSSPLGGLNYGYTF	TGTGCCAGCAGCTCAAGCCCGTTGGGAGGGCTTAACTATGGCTACACCTTC
TRBV14	TRBJ2-7	.	.	CASSQINQVAQYF	TGTGCCAGCAGCCAAATTAACCAGGTAGCGCAGTACTTC
TRBV2	TRBJ2-2	.	.	CASSVRGGTGELFF	TGTGCCAGCAGTGTCAGGGGGGGCACCGGGGAGCTGTTTTTT
TRBV5-6	TRBJ2-5	.	few	CASRRISGMRETQYF	TGTGCCAGCAGGCGGATCTCGGGGATGAGAGAGACCCAGTACTTC
TRBV30	TRBJ1-2	.	.	CAWSPTGMSYTF	TGTGCCTGGAGTCCCACAGGGATGAGCTACACCTTC
TRBV11-2	TRBJ2-3	.	.	CASSSTIIADTQYF	TGTGCCAGCAGCTCCACTATAATCGCGGATACGCAGTATTTT
TRBV11-1	TRBJ2-3	.	once	CASSPVWTKPSDTQYF	TGTGCCAGCAGCCCGGTATGGACCAAGCCTTCAGATACGCAGTATTTT
TRBV7-9	TRBJ2-3	TRBD2	.	CASFLAGGPADTQYF	TGTGCCAGCTTCCTAGCGGGGGGCCCGGCAGATACGCAGTATTTT
TRBV5-1	TRBJ2-3	.	few	CASSSIRGASSTDTQYF	TGCGCCAGCAGCTCGATCCGAGGGGCTTCCTCCACAGATACGCAGTATTTT
TRBV30	TRBJ1-1	.	.	CAWSVDGEAFF	TGTGCCTGGAGTGTGGACGGTGAAGCTTTCTTT
TRBV5-1	TRBJ2-1	.	.	CASSLSGLGNEQFF	TGCGCCAGCAGCTTGTCGGGGTTGGGCAATGAGCAGTTCTTC